This is a list of T cell receptor beta chains from one sample in a study of blood T cell repertoires in COVID-19. TCRdb keeps only in-frame clones here, not all; method: immunoSEQ multiplex PCR. The sample carries approximately 530,000 clones, around 90% recorded once. The source material was peripheral blood. The receptors stem from a woman aged 45-59 years with COVID-19, enrolled during active disease. CDR3s include the opening cysteine and the closing phenylalanine or tryptophan.

v_gene	CDR3aa
TRBV24-1	CATSDRTGTGDNEQFF
TRBV4-1	CASSTSTGNQPQHF
TRBV5-6	CASSWGQVSGNTIYF
TRBV1	CTSSQDIETPSSYEQYF
TRBV11-2	CASSLERGPNQPQHF
TRBV18	CASSRDRGRSEAFF
TRBV30	CAWSAAGVFEKLFF
TRBV19	CASGGGRNTEAFF
TRBV10-3	CAISDGSNTEAFF
TRBV6-1	CASSDGTVQILYYGYTF
TRBV19	CASSMGPGQYNEQFF
TRBV10-3	CAISPGQGENQPQHF
TRBV10-3	CAISETRGRRENIQYF
TRBV28	CASSLSGDGGELFF
TRBV5-1	CASSPAGERDGYTF
TRBV23-1	CASSQSRQGISYEQYF
TRBV6-5	CASGTGVTRELFF
TRBV30	CAWSLGVTNYGYTF
TRBV15	CATSIRRTGKVPYANEKLFF
TRBV28	CASSSMWTGRNEKLFF
TRBV6-5	CASSRTSGSLNEQFF
TRBV6-5	CASGDRASSGNTIYF
TRBV27	CASSSQGAGSYEQYF
TRBV10-3	CAISEGGFQETQYF
TRBV19	CASSGGAYNSPLHF
TRBV7-8	CASSGVTDSSYNEQFF
TRBV6-5	CASRVDREGNQPQHF
TRBV29-1	CSVASSFGTDTQYF
TRBV3-1/TRBV3-2	CASSQPGQYYGYTF
TRBV18	CASSPGAGNQPQHF
TRBV12-5	CASGWDARGAFF
TRBV6-5	CASSPGRDNGYTF
TRBV27	CASSLSGPSTSSYNSPLHF
TRBV18	CASSRQGAGQPQHF
TRBV11-3	CASSLRAAQGHEQFF
TRBV11-2	CASSMSGGQETQYF
TRBV28	CASVASGGAYEQYF
TRBV18	CASSPPGIETQYF
TRBV3-1/TRBV3-2	CASSQGDLGGTQYF
TRBV5-4	CASSLEGQGTDTQYF
TRBV29-1	CSVGQGQGLSYGYTF